This T cell receptor (beta chain) was recorded in a study of blood T cell repertoires in COVID-19. The wider study: Whether acute or convalescent, the COVID-19 samples came from the United States, Italy and Spain. Sample material is recorded as cDNA or gDNA derived from T cells, B-cell-depleted T cells, or PBMCs.

On this clone itself: One junction end does not reproduce the germline sequence, and a read error may be involved.

As handled by the study authors: Researchers report that nucleated cell counts were estimated from reference gene primer amplification. The protocol was immunoSEQ multiplex PCR, while the TCRdb copy is restricted to in-frame clones and leaves out a portion. V and J calls and clone size are copied from that table; D and trimming were computed from the DNA. The top ten hold around 3.9% of the sample, which has 160,000 or so clones, 87% seen once. This CDR3 contains 16 residues. The germline CDR1 and CDR2 sequences are SSHAT and FNYEAQ (reference sequence). The J gene is TRBJ2-5, the V gene TRBV7-7; 7 nucleotides line up with TRBD2. The TCR originated in a woman aged 60 to 75 who had recovered from COVID-19. The specimen was peripheral blood. CDR3 protein: CASSKRPAGSQETQYF. The CDR3 coding sequence is TGTGCTAGCAGCAAGCGTCCAGCGGGGAGTCAAGAGACCCAGTACTTC.